The 21 T cell receptor beta chains presented below share a single source sample, sequenced in a study of blood T cell repertoires in COVID-19. The repertoire was sequenced with immunoSEQ multiplex PCR; TCRdb's copy has only in-frame clones and lacks some. This sample has some 80,000 clones; 85% to 90% occur once, and the top ten carry around 2.6%. The sequencing input was peripheral blood. These receptors all come from a human donor in a cohort sampled during active COVID-19.

The genes are TRBV3-1 (or the pseudogene TRBV3-2) and TRBJ1-3; D gene unclear. From germline, CDR1 is LGHDT and CDR2 YNNKEL (reference sequence). The CDR3 has 14 residues. Trimming shortened V by 3 bases and J by 3 bases, and 9 bases separated the two germline ends. The CDR3 region is CASSHGSGGNTIYF. The CDR3 region has the DNA TGTGCCAGCAGCCACGGTTCGGGTGGAAACACCATATATTTT.

This rearrangement joins TRBV10-3 to TRBJ2-1; no clear D. The germline CDR1 and CDR2 sequences are ENHRY and SYGVKD. Between the trimmed V and J ends, which lost 0 bases and 9 bases, there was a span of 9 bases. This CDR3 region has 13 residues. Here the CDR3 reads CAISESSTGEQFF. CDR3 bases: TGTGCCATCAGTGAGTCCTCCACTGGTGAGCAGTTCTTC.

This clone was seen a single time. The chain recombines TRBV29-1 with TRBJ2-7; a weak D match, TRBD2 (5 bases). Trimming removed 2 bases from V and 1 base from J, with 9 bases in between. Germline V gene data show CDR1 as SQVTM and CDR2 as ANQGSEA. The CDR3 runs to 13 residues. The CDR3 coding sequence is TGCAGCGTTGAATGGACTTCGTCCTACGAGCAGTACTTC. It yields the protein CSVEWTSSYEQYF.

V gene TRBV6-5 combines with J gene TRBJ2-3; 8 bases line up with TRBD2. Germline V gene data show CDR1 as MNHEY and CDR2 as SVGAGI. V trimming: 2 bases; J trimming: 3 bases; junction bases outside the gene matches: 4. CDR3 length equals 15 residues. CDR3 DNA: TGTGCCAGCAGTTACGCGGGAGGCCTTACAGATACGCAGTATTTT. Amino acids: CASSYAGGLTDTQYF.

This chain connects TRBV7-2 to TRBJ2-1, with D unclear. Trimming took 0 bases from V and 2 from J, leaving 8 bases between them. CDR3 length: 15 residues. Looked up from germline, CDR1 is SGHTA and CDR2 is FQGNSA. CDR3 bases: TGTGCCAGCAGCTTAGCGTACGGTCCCTACAATGAGCAGTTCTTC. As protein: CASSLAYGPYNEQFF.

This rearrangement joins TRBV9 to TRBJ2-3; 10 bases align to TRBD2. Germline CDR1 SGDLS, CDR2 YYNGEE. CDR3 length equals 17 residues. The V segment lost 1 base and the J segment 1 base; nucleotides outside the gene matches: 6. DNA for the CDR3: TGTGCCAGCAGCGTACAATCTAGCGGGGGTGGCACAGATACGCAGTATTTT. Translation: CASSVQSSGGGTDTQYF.

The V call is TRBV13, the J call TRBJ2-6, with TRBD1 identical over 7 bases. With 4 bases clipped from V and 2 bases from J, the junction kept 14 bases outside the gene matches. Germline loops: CDR1 PRHDT, CDR2 FYEKMQ (reference sequence). This CDR3 has 19 residues. The CDR3 DNA reads TGTGCCAGCAGCTCCCGCCTTGCGACAGGGTATCCTGGGGCCAACGTCCTGACTTTC. It specifies CASSSRLATGYPGANVLTF.

The chain has TRBV25-1 and TRBJ2-1; tentative D call: TRBD2 (6 bases). This CDR3 has 16 amino acids. Trimming pared 1 base from V and 4 bases from J, leaving 14 bases between. Per germline, CDR1 MGHDK and CDR2 SYGVNS. Here the CDR3 reads CASSELGRSGYNEQFF. CDR3 DNA: TGTGCCAGCAGTGAATTGGGGAGAAGCGGGTACAATGAGCAGTTCTTC.

This clone occurred once. V usage is TRBV7-9 and J usage is TRBJ1-2, with 10 nucleotides matching TRBD1. The trim removed 4 bases at V and 6 bases at J, leaving 2 bases unmatched. The germline V gene encodes CDR1 SEHNR and CDR2 FQNEAQ (reference sequence). CDR3 length equals 13 residues. CDR3 DNA: TGTGCCAGCAGCTCGGGACAGGGGAATGGCTACACCTTC. Its translation is CASSSGQGNGYTF.

This clone was found once. The rearrangement links TRBV5-1 to TRBJ2-1; 10 bases map to TRBD2. V dropped 3 bases and J dropped 10; count of bases not matched to a gene: 7. The germline gives CDR1 SGHRS, CDR2 YFSETQ. The CDR3 is made up of 14 amino acids. CDR3: CASSSGTSAGEQFF. The CDR3 DNA reads TGCGCCAGCAGCTCTGGGACTAGCGCGGGGGAGCAGTTCTTC.

The rearrangement links TRBV6-5 to TRBJ1-2; maybe TRBD1 (5 bases). The CDR3 is made up of 13 amino acids. CDR1 MNHEY and CDR2 SVGAGI come from the germline V gene. Trimming took 8 bases from V and 8 from J, leaving 18 bases between them. This CDR3 reads CASFVWGAQGYTF. The CDR3 DNA reads TGTGCCAGCTTCGTCTGGGGCGCCCAGGGCTACACCTTC.

The chain has TRBV21-1 and TRBJ2-7; TRBD2 is the table's D call and was not checked against the DNA. TRBV21-1 has pseudogene status. The CDR3 is 19 amino acids. The chain's CDR3 is CASSALTQLIAGERNEQYF. The CDR3 nucleotides read TGTGCCAGCAGCGCCCTCACCCAACTTATAGCGGGGGAGAGAAACGAGCAGTACTTC.

The chain is built from TRBV4-1 and TRBJ2-3; 15 bases are shared with TRBD2. Germline V gene sequence: CDR1 MGHRA, CDR2 YSYEKL. The CDR3 runs to 17 residues. The V gene end was trimmed by 3 bases and the J gene end by 4 bases; junction bases not matched to a gene: 5. The DNA of the CDR3 is TGCGCCAGCAGCCAGTGGACTAGCGGGGGGGCCTCAGATACGCAGTATTTT. This gives the protein CASSQWTSGGASDTQYF.

The genes are TRBV4-3 and TRBJ2-1; 13 bases align to TRBD2. Looked up from germline, CDR1 is LGHNA and CDR2 is YSLEER. J gave up 7 bases and V 2 bases, and 8 bases lay outside the gene matches. The CDR3 consists of 17 residues. CDR3 region: CASSQLTSGGGINEQFF. CDR3 coding DNA: TGCGCCAGCAGCCAACTTACTAGCGGGGGGGGGATAAATGAGCAGTTCTTC.

The rearrangement uses TRBV5-1 and TRBJ2-5; TRBD2 matches 9 bases. Germline V gene sequence: CDR1 SGHRS, CDR2 YFSETQ. This CDR3 is built from 16 residues. The V segment lost 2 bases and the J segment 0 bases; nucleotides outside the gene matches: 5. The CDR3 nucleotides read TGCGCCAGCAGCTTTCGGCCTAGCGGGAACCAAGAGACCCAGTACTTC. Its translation: CASSFRPSGNQETQYF.

The chain uses TRBV24-1 and TRBJ1-5, with D uncertain. V lost 5 bases and J lost 10, with 14 bases in between. The CDR3 consists of 13 residues. The V gene's germline CDR1 is KGHDR and CDR2 SFDVKD. CDR3 coding DNA: TGTGCCACCAGTGCCGGAGCTCGGGGACCCCAGCATTTT. The encoded protein is CATSAGARGPQHF.

This clone was recorded only once. This rearrangement joins TRBV6-5 to TRBJ2-5; a weak D match, TRBD1 (5 bases). Between the trimmed V and J ends, which lost 6 bases and 1 base, there was a span of 12 bases. Germline CDR1 and CDR2: MNHEY and SVGAGI. The CDR3 runs 14 residues. CDR3 sequence (DNA): TGTGCCAGCAGGCCTTGGGGCGGCCAAGAGACCCAGTACTTC. This gives the protein CASRPWGGQETQYF.

The gene calls are TRBV29-1 and TRBJ2-7; no reliable D call. The CDR3 spans 12 residues. V lost 5 bases, J lost 2 bases, and 10 bases lay in between. CDR1 is SQVTM, CDR2 ANQGSEA, per germline. CDR3 loop: CSVLTEAYEQYF. The CDR3 nucleotides read TGCAGCGTTCTAACAGAAGCCTACGAGCAGTACTTC.

The gene calls are TRBV4-3 and TRBJ2-2; a possible D gene is TRBD2 (5 bases). This CDR3 comprises 15 residues. Trimming removed 0 bases from V and 6 bases from J, with 11 bases in between. Germline V gene data show CDR1 as LGHNA and CDR2 as YSLEER. The CDR3 reads CASSQELATAGELFF. CDR3 in DNA: TGCGCCAGCAGCCAAGAGCTAGCTACGGCCGGGGAGCTGTTTTTT.

J is TRBJ2-7 and V is TRBV6-5; 11 nucleotides agree with TRBD2. This CDR3 region has 15 residues. Germline values: CDR1 MNHEY, CDR2 SVGAGI. The ends lost 6 bases at V and 5 bases at J; junction bases unmatched: 9. This CDR3 is CASRNSGRALDEQYF. DNA of the CDR3: TGTGCCAGCAGGAATAGCGGGAGGGCCTTGGACGAGCAGTACTTC.

The gene calls are TRBV3-1 (or the pseudogene TRBV3-2) and TRBJ1-1, with D unclear. The germline gives CDR1 LGHDT, CDR2 YNNKEL (reference sequence). The CDR3 runs 13 residues. V gave up 1 base and J gave up 0 bases, with 3 bases separating them. CDR3 nucleotide sequence: TGTGCCAGCAGCCAAGTAGTGAACACTGAAGCTTTCTTT. It yields the protein CASSQVVNTEAFF.